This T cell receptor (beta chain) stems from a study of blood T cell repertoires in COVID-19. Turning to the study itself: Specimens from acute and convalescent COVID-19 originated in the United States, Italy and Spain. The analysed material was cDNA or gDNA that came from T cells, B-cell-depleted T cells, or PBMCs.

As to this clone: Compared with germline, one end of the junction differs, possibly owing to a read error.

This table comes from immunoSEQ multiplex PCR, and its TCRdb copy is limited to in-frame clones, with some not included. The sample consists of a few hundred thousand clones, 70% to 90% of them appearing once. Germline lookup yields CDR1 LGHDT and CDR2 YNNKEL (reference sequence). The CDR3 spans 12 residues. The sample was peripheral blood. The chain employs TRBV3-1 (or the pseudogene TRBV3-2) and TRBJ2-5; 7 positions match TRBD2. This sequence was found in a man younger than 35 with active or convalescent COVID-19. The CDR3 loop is CASSQDAGRAHF. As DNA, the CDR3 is TGTGCCAGCAGCCAAGATGCGGGGAGGGCGCACTTC.